One and the same sample provided the 5 T cell receptor beta chains below, sequenced in a study of beta chain features in type 1 diabetes. Expressed TCRB transcripts were sequenced after all isolated RNA was converted to cDNA. The assay was immunoSEQ multiplex PCR, and TCRdb's table has in-frame clones only and misses some. In the table there are 300,000 to 350,000 clones, 8% of which are singletons. Sequencing was performed on central memory CD4+ T cells from blood. Receptor source: a woman under 30 in good health.

This rearrangement joins TRBV4-3 to TRBJ2-1, with 8 bases lining up with TRBD2. In germline, CDR1 is LGHNA, CDR2 YSLEER. The V segment lost 6 bases and the J segment 4 bases; nucleotides outside the gene matches: 8. The CDR3 is made up of 15 amino acids. CDR3 DNA sequence: TGCGCCAGCAGGCGGGAGGCTCTCCTTTACAATGAGCAGTTCTTC. Translating it yields CASRREALLYNEQFF.

The chain uses TRBV18 and TRBJ2-5; 11 nucleotides match TRBD1. The CDR3 has 18 residues. CDR1 is KGHSH and CDR2 is LQKENI in the germline V gene. The V gene end was trimmed by 1 base and the J gene end by 1 base; junction bases not matched to a gene: 8. Here the CDR3 DNA reads TGTGCCAGCTCACCACGTGTCGGGACAGGGGGGTCCCAAGAGACCCAGTACTTC. Its protein is CASSPRVGTGGSQETQYF.

The rearrangement joins TRBV9 to TRBJ1-3; 9 bases match TRBD1. The CDR3 loop spans 15 amino acids. Germline trimming cut 0 bases from V and 3 bases from J; bases unmatched to any gene: 1. Germline CDR1 is SGDLS and CDR2 is YYNGEE. CDR3 nucleotides: TGTGCCAGCAGCGTAGGGGACAGGGATGGAAACACCATATATTTT. Translated, it gives CASSVGDRDGNTIYF.

This clone was counted between two and nine times. The rearrangement uses TRBV5-6 and TRBJ2-2, with 11 bases fitting TRBD2. The CDR3 consists of 17 residues. The V segment lost 4 bases and the J segment 4 bases; nucleotides outside the gene matches: 9. Germline V lookup: CDR1 SGHDT, CDR2 YYEEEE. CDR3 bases: TGTGCCAGCAGCCTGCGGAGCGGGACTAGCGGCACCGGGGAGCTGTTTTTT. It translates to CASSLRSGTSGTGELFF. The variable domain in full, with the rest retrieved from reference TRBV5-6 and TRBJ2-2, is DAGVTQSPTHLIKTRGQQVTLRCSPKSGHDTVSWYQQALGQGPQFIFQYYEEEERQRGNFPDRFSGHQFPNYSSELNVNALLLGDSALYLCASSLRSGTSGTGELFFGEGSRLTVL.

In this sample, this clone turned up a few times. V gene TRBV7-9 combines with J gene TRBJ2-1, with TRBD2 as a possible D gene (6 bases). This CDR3 is 16 amino acids long. Germline CDR1 reads SEHNR; CDR2 reads FQNEAQ (reference sequence). The V and J ends lost 4 bases and 7 bases respectively, with 20 bases between them. Here the CDR3 reads CASSSPGGGTMNEQFF. The CDR3 bases are TGTGCCAGCAGCTCCCCAGGCGGCGGGACCATGAATGAGCAGTTCTTC.